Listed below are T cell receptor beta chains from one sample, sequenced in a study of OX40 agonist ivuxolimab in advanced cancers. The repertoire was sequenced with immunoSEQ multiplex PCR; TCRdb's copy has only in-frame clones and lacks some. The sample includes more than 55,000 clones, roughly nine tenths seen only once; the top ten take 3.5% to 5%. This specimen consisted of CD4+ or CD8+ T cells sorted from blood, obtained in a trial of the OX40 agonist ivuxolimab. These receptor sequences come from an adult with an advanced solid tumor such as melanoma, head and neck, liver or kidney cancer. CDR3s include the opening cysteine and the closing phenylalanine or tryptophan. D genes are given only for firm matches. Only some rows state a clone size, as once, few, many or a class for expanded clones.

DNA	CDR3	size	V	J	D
TGTGCCAGTAGTACTTGGGGCCGCGGGGGACCCCAGTACTTC	CASSTWGRGGPQYF	.	TRBV19	TRBJ2-5	TRBD2
TGTGCCACCAGCAGAGAACGGGCAACTAATGAAAAACTGTTTTTT	CATSRERATNEKLFF	.	TRBV15	TRBJ1-4	.
TGTGCCAGCAGTAACACCGAGAACAGGGTGGCTTTCTTT	CASSNTENRVAFF	.	TRBV6-6	TRBJ1-1	.
TGCGCCAGCAGCTTGGCTGGGGGGACCGGGGAGCTGTTTTTT	CASSLAGGTGELFF	.	TRBV5-1	TRBJ2-2	.
TGTGCCAGTAGTGGTCCGGGACGGGCCTACGAGCAGTACTTC	CASSGPGRAYEQYF	few	TRBV19	TRBJ2-7	.
TGTGCCAGCAGCCCCCTGGGGGGGGAGACCCAGTACTTC	CASSPLGGETQYF	.	TRBV5-6	TRBJ2-5	TRBD2
TGTGCCAGCAGCTTAGCTACGACAGGGGGCAATCAGCCCCAGCATTTT	CASSLATTGGNQPQHF	.	TRBV7-9	TRBJ1-5	TRBD1
TGTGCCAGCAGTTCGCCCATTACCGGGACAGTTATTAATTCACCCCTCCACTTT	CASSSPITGTVINSPLHF	.	TRBV27	TRBJ1-6	TRBD1
TGTGCCAGCAGTTCTGGACAACAGGGGTCGAATTCACCCCTCCACTTT	CASSSGQQGSNSPLHF	.	TRBV27	TRBJ1-6	TRBD1
TGTGCCAGCAGTGGGGGACAGAATCAGCCCCAGCATTTT	CASSGGQNQPQHF	once	TRBV6-5	TRBJ1-5	TRBD1
TGCGCCAACGGAGGGACTGAAGCTTTCTTT	CANGGTEAFF	.	TRBV4-3	TRBJ1-1	.
TGCGCCAGCAAGACAGGGACCACCGGGGAGCTGTTTTTT	CASKTGTTGELFF	.	TRBV10-2	TRBJ2-2	TRBD1
TGTGCCATCAGTGTGACAGGGAAAGATCAGCCCCAGCATTTT	CAISVTGKDQPQHF	.	TRBV10-3	TRBJ1-5	TRBD1
TGTGCCAGCAGGATGGAGGCAGCTGGGGCCAACGTCCTGACTTTC	CASRMEAAGANVLTF	.	TRBV2	TRBJ2-6	.
TGTGCCAGCAGCTCCACATGGAACACTGAAGCTTTCTTT	CASSSTWNTEAFF	few	TRBV7-2	TRBJ1-1	.
TGCGCCAGCAGCTTGACAGGTCCCAACACCGGGGAGCTGTTTTTT	CASSLTGPNTGELFF	.	TRBV5-1	TRBJ2-2	.
TGTGCCAGCAGTGAAGGTGGAGGGGGTCGTACGCAGTATTTT	CASSEGGGGRTQYF	.	TRBV6-1	TRBJ2-3	.
TGTGCCAGCAGTGAAAAATCCCCCCGACAGGGAATCTTC	CASSEKSPRQGIF	few	TRBV6-5	TRBJ2-7	TRBD1
TGTGCCAGCCGGGTTCCCTACGAGCAGTACTTC	CASRVPYEQYF	once	TRBV5-6	TRBJ2-7	.
TGTGCCAGCAGCTTCTGGCCAAACTACGAGCAGTACTTC	CASSFWPNYEQYF	.	TRBV7-3	TRBJ2-7	.
TGTGCCAGCAGTTTATCCACTGAAGCTTTCTTT	CASSLSTEAFF	.	TRBV28	TRBJ1-1	.
TGTGCCAGCAGCGTACCGGGGACAGGTACAACCGGGGAGCTGTTTTTT	CASSVPGTGTTGELFF	.	TRBV9	TRBJ2-2	TRBD1
TGTGCCTGGACCCCGCACCCTGAGGAAAAACTGTTTTTT	CAWTPHPEEKLFF	.	TRBV30	TRBJ1-4	.